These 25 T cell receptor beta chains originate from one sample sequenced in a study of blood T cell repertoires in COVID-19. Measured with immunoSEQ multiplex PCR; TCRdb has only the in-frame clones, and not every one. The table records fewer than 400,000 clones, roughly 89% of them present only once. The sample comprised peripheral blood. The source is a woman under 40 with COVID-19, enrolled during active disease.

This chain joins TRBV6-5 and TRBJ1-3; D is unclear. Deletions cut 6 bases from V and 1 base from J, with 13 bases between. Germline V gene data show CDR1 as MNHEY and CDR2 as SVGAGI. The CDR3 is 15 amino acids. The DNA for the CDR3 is TGTGCCAGCAGACCCCCGAGAGGGTCTGGAAACACCATATATTTT. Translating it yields CASRPPRGSGNTIYF.

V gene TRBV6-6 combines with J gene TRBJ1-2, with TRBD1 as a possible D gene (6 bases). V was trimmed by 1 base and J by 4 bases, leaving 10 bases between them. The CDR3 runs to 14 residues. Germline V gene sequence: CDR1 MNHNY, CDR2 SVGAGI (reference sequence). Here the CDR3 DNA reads TGTGCCAGCAGTTACTACCAACAGGGCTATGGCTACACCTTC. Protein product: CASSYYQQGYGYTF.

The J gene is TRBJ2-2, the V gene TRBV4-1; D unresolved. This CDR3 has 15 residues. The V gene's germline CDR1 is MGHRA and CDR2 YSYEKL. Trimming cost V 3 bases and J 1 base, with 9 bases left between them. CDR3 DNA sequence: TGCGCCAGCAGCCACCGACTGAAGAACACCGGGGAGCTGTTTTTT. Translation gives CASSHRLKNTGELFF.

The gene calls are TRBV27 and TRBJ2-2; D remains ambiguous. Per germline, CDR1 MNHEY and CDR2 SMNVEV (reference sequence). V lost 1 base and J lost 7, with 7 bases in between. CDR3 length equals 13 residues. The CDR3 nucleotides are TGTGCCAGCAGTTTATATTTCATCGGGGAGCTGTTTTTT. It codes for CASSLYFIGELFF.

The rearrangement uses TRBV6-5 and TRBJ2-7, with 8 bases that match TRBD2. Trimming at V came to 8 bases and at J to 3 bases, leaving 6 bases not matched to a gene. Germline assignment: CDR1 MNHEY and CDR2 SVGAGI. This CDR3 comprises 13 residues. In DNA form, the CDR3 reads TGTGCCAGCGGAACGGGGGGGATCTACGAGCAGTACGTC. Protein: CASGTGGIYEQYV.

This CDR3 reads CASSLGTGRMNTEAFF. The CDR3 nucleotides read TGTGCCAGCAGCCTCGGGACAGGGAGAATGAACACTGAAGCTTTCTTT. This chain links TRBV7-9 with TRBJ1-1; 9 bases are a match to TRBD1. The junction had 7 bases not matched to a gene; V was cut back by 5 bases and J by 0 bases. Germline V gives CDR1 SEHNR, CDR2 FQNEAQ (reference sequence). The CDR3 is 16 residues long.

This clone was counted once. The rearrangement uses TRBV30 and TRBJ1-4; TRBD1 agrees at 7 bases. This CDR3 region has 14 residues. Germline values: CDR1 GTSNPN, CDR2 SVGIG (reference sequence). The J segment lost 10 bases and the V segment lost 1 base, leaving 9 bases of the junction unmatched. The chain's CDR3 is CAWSDKGAWGKLFF. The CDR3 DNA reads TGTGCCTGGAGTGACAAGGGGGCGTGGGGAAAACTGTTTTTT.

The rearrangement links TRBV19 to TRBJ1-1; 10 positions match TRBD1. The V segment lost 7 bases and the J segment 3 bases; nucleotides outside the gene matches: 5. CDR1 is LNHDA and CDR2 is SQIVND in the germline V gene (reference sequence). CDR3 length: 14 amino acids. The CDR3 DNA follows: TGTGCCAGTAACGACAGGGGGCTATACACTGAAGCTTTCTTT. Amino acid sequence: CASNDRGLYTEAFF.

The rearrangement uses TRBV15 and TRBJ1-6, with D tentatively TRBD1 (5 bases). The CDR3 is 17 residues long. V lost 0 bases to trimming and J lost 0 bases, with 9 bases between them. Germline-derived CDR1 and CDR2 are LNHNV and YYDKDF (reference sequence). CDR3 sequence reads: CATSRDQGSSYNSPLHF. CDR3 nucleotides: TGTGCCACCAGCAGAGATCAGGGTAGCTCCTATAATTCACCCCTCCACTTT.

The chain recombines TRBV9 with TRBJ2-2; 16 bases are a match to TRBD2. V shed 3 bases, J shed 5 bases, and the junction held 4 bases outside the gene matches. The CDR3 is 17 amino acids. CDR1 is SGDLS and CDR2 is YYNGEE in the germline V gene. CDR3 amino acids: CASSARGLAGGTGELFF. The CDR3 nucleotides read TGTGCCAGCAGCGCTAGGGGACTAGCGGGGGGGACCGGGGAGCTGTTTTTT.

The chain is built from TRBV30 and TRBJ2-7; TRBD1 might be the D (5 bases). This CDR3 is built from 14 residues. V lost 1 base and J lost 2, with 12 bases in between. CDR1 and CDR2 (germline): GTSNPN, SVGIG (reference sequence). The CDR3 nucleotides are TGTGCCTGGAGTGAAGGGGTAGGGGCCTACGAGCAGTACTTC. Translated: CAWSEGVGAYEQYF.

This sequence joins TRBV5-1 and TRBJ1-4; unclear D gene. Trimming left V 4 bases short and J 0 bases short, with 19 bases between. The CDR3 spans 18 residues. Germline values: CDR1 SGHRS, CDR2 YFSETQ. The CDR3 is CASSPGRVGKATNEKLFF. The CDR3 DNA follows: TGCGCCAGCAGCCCTGGTCGGGTCGGGAAGGCAACTAATGAAAAACTGTTTTTT. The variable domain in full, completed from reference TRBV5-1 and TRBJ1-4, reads KAGVTQTPRYLIKTRGQQVTLSCSPISGHRSVSWYQQTPGQGLQFLFEYFSETQRNKGNFPGRFSGRQFSNSRSEMNVSTLELGDSALYLCASSPGRVGKATNEKLFFGSGTQLSVL.

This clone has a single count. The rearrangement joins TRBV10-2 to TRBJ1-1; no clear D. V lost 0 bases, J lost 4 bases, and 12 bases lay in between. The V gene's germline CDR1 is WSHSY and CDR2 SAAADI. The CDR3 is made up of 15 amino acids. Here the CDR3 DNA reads TGCGCCAGCAGTGAGTCGTCAGCGGGGAGCACTGAAGCTTTCTTT. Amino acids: CASSESSAGSTEAFF.

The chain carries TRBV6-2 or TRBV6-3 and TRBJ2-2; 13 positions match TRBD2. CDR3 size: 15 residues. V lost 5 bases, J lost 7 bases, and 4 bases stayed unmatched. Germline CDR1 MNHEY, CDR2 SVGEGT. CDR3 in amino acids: CASSRRTSGGGELFF. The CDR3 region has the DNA TGTGCCAGCAGTCGACGGACTAGCGGGGGCGGGGAGCTGTTTTTT.

CDR3 bases: TGTGCCAGTAACGGTGCACTCGGGGGGAACTATGGCTACACCTTC. As protein: CASNGALGGNYGYTF. The chain joins TRBV19 to TRBJ1-2; D may be TRBD1 (5 bases). This CDR3 contains 15 residues. Trimming shortened V by 7 bases and J by 2 bases, and 17 bases separated the two germline ends. Germline CDR1 and CDR2: LNHDA and SQIVND (reference sequence).

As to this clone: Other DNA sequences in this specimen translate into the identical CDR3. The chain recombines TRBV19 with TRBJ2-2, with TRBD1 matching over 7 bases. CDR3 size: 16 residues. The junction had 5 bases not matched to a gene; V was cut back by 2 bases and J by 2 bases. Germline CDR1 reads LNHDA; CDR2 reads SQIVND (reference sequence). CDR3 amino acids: CASSIIGTANTGELFF. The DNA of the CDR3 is TGTGCCAGTAGTATAATCGGGACAGCCAACACCGGGGAGCTGTTTTTT.

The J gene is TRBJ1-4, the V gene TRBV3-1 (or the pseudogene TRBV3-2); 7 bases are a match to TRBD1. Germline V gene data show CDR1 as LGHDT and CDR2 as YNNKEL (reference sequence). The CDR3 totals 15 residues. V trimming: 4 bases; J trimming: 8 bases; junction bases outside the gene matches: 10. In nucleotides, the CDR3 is TGTGCCAGCAGCCTGACAGGGATGGAATACGAAAAACTGTTTTTT. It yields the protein CASSLTGMEYEKLFF.

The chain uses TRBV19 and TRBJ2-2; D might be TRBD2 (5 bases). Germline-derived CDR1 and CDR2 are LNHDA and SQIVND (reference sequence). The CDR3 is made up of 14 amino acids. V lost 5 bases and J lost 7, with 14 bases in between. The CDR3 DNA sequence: TGTGCCAGTAGTGTTGGGCTGAGGGTCGGGGAGCTGTTTTTT. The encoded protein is CASSVGLRVGELFF.

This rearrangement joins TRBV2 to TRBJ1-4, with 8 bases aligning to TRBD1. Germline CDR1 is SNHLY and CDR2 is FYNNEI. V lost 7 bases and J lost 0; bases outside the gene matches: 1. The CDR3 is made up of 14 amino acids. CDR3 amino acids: CASNRGATNEKLFF. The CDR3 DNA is TGTGCCAGCAACAGGGGGGCAACTAATGAAAAACTGTTTTTT.

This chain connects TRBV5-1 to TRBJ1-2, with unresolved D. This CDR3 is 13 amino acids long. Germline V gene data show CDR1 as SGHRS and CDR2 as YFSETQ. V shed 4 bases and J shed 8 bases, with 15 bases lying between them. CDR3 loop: CASSPGSTGGYTF. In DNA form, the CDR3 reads TGCGCCAGCAGCCCTGGCTCAACGGGAGGCTACACCTTC.

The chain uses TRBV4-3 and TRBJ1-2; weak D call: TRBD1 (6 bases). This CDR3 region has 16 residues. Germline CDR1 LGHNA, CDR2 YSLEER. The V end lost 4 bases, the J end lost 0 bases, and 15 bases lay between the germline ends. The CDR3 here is CASSPREAGANYGYTF. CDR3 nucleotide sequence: TGCGCCAGCAGCCCCCGGGAGGCAGGGGCTAACTATGGCTACACCTTC.

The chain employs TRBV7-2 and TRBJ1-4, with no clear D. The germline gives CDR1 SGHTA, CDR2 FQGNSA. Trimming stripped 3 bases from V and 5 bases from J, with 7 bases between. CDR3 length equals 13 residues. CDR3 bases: TGTGCCAGCAGCTTCCAGTTCAATGAAAAACTGTTTTTT. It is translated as CASSFQFNEKLFF.

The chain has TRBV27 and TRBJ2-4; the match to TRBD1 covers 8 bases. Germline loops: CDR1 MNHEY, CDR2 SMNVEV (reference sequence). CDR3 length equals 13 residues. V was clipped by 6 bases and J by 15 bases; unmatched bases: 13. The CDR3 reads CASRGLSGGGLYF. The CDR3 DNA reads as TGTGCCAGCAGGGGATTATCAGGGGGCGGTCTGTACTTC.

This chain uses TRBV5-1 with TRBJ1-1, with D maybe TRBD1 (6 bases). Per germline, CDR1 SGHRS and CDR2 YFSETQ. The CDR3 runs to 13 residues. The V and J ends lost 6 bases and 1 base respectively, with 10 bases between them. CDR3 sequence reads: CASTMTGNTEAFF. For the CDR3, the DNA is TGCGCCAGCACAATGACAGGGAACACTGAAGCTTTCTTT.

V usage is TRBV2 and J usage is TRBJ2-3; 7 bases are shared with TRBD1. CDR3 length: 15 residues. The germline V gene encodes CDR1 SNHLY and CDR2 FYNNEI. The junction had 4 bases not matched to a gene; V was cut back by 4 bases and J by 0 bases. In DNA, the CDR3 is TGTGCCAGCAGTGCAGGGGGTATCAGCACAGATACGCAGTATTTT. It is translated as CASSAGGISTDTQYF.